This TCR beta chain comes out of a study of shared clonotypes between healthy human individuals. The CDR3 length is 14 residues. The germline gives CDR1 MNHNS, CDR2 SASEGT. V lost 2 bases to trimming and J lost 5 bases; unmatched junction nucleotides: 6. This clone was detected only once. Libraries were prepared by immunoSEQ multiplex PCR; TCRdb keeps only in-frame clonotypes and omits some of them. The sample carries over a million clones, 65% to 80% recorded once. This receptor was identified in a young man in good health. The chain couples TRBV6-1 to TRBJ2-7; the match to TRBD2 covers 7 bases. The sequencing input was memory CD4+ T cells sorted from blood. Regarding subset: CD45RA-negative fraction. The CDR3 is CASSESGGDDEQYF. The CDR3, as DNA: TGTGCCAGCAGTGAAAGTGGGGGGGACGACGAGCAGTACTTC.